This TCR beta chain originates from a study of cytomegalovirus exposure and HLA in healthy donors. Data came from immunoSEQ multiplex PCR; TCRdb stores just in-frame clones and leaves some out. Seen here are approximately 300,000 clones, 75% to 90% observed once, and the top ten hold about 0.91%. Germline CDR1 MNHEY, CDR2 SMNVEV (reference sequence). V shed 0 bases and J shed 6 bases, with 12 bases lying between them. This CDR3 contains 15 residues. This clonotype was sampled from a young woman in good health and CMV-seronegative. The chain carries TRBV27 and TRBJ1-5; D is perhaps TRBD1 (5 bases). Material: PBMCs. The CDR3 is CASSLSNPGGQPQHF. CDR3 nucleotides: TGTGCCAGCAGTTTATCGAACCCGGGGGGTCAGCCCCAGCATTTT.